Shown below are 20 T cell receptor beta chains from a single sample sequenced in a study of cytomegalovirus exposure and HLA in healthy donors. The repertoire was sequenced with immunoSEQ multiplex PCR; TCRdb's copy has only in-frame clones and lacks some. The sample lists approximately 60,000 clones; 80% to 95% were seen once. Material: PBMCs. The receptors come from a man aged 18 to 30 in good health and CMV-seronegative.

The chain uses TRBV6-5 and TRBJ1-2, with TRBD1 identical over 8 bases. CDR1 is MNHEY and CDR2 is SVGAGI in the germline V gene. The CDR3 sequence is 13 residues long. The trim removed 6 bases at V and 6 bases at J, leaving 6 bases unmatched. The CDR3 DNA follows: TGTGCCAGCAGCCCCAGGACAGGGAATGGCTACACCTTC. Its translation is CASSPRTGNGYTF.

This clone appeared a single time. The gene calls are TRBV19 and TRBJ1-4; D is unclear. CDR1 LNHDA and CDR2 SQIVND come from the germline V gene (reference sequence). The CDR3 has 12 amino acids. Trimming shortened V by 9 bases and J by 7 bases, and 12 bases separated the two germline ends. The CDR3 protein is CARRSRGEKLFF. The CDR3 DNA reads TGTGCCAGAAGATCCCGAGGTGAAAAACTGTTTTTT.

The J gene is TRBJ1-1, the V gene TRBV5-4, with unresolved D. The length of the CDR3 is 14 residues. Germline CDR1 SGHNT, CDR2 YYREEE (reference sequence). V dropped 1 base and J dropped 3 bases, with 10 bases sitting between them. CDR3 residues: CASSLRERDTEAFF. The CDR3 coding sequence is TGTGCCAGCAGCTTGAGGGAGAGGGACACTGAAGCTTTCTTT.

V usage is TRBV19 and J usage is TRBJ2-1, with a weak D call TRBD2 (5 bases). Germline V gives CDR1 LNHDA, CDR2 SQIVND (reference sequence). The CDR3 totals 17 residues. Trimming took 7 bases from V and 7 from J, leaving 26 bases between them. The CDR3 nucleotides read TGTGCCAGTACCCCTCCCGGAAAACCACTAGGTCAGAATGAGCAGTTCTTC. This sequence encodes CASTPPGKPLGQNEQFF.

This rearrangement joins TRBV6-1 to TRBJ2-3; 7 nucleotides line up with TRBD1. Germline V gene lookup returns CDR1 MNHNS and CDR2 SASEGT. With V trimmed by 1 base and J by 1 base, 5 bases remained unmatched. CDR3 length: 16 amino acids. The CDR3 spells CASSEEGGWGTDTQYF. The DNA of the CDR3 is TGTGCCAGCAGTGAAGAAGGGGGCTGGGGCACAGATACGCAGTATTTT.

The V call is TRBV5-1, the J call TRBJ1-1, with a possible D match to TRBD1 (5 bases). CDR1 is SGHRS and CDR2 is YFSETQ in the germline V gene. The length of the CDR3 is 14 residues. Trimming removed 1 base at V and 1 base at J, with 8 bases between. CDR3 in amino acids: CASSLRGTNTEAFF. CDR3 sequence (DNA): TGCGCCAGCAGCTTGAGGGGAACGAACACTGAAGCTTTCTTT.

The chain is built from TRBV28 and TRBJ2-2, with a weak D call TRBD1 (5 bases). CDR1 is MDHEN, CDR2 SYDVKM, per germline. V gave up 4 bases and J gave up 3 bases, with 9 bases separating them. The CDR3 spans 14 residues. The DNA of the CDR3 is TGTGCCAGCAGTTCAAGGGGCTACACCGGGGAGCTGTTTTTT. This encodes CASSSRGYTGELFF.

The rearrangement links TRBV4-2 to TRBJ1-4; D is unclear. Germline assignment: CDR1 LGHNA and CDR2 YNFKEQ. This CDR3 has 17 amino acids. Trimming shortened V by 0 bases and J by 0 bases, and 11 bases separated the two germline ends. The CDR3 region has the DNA TGTGCCAGCAGCCAAGACCCAAACACCGCAACTAATGAAAAACTGTTTTTT. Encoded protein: CASSQDPNTATNEKLFF.

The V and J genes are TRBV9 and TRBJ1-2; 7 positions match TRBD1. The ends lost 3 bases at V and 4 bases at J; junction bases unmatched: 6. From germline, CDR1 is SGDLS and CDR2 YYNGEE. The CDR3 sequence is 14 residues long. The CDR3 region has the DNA TGTGCCAGCAGCGACGACAGGGTTACCTATGGCTACACCTTC. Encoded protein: CASSDDRVTYGYTF. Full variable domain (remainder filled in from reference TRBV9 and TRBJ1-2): DSGVTQTPKHLITATGQRVTLRCSPRSGDLSVYWYQQSLDQGLQFLIQYYNGEERAKGNILERFSAQQFPDLHSELNLSSLELGDSALYFCASSDDRVTYGYTFGSGTRLTVV.

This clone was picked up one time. The CDR3 sequence is CASNQQGTDTQYF. The DNA for the CDR3 is TGTGCCAGTAATCAGCAGGGAACAGATACGCAGTATTTT. The rearrangement joins TRBV19 to TRBJ2-3, with D maybe TRBD1 (5 bases). The CDR3 runs 13 residues. Germline assignment: CDR1 LNHDA and CDR2 SQIVND (reference sequence). V was shortened by 7 bases and J by 3 bases, with 11 bases between the two germline ends.

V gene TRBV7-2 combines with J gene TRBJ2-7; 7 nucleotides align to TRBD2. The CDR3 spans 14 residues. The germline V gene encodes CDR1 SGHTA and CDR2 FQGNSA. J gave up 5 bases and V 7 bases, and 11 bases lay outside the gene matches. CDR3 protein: CASTAGVWVDEQYF. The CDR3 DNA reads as TGTGCCAGCACCGCGGGAGTTTGGGTCGACGAGCAGTACTTC.

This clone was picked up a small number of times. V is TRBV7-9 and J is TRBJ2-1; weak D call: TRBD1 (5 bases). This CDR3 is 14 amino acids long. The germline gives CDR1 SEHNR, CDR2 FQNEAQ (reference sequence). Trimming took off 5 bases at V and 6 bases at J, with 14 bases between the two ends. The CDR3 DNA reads TGTGCCAGCAGCCCCGTCCAGACAGCCAATGAGCAGTTCTTC. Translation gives CASSPVQTANEQFF.

The CDR3 here is CASSPRDIAIQYF. CDR3 coding DNA: TGTGCCAGCAGCCCCCGGGACATAGCAATCCAGTACTTC. The rearrangement joins TRBV11-1 to TRBJ2-5; D may be TRBD1 (6 bases). CDR3 length equals 13 residues. Germline CDR1 reads SGHAT; CDR2 reads FQDESV (reference sequence). The V end was cut by 5 bases, the J end by 10 bases, with 17 bases between. The full variable domain, with the rest looked up from reference TRBV11-1 and TRBJ2-5, is EAEVAQSPRYKITEKSQAVAFWCDPISGHATLYWYRQILGQGPELLVQFQDESVVDDSQLPKDRFSAERLKGVDSTLKIQPAELGDSAMYLCASSPRDIAIQYFGPGTRLLVL.

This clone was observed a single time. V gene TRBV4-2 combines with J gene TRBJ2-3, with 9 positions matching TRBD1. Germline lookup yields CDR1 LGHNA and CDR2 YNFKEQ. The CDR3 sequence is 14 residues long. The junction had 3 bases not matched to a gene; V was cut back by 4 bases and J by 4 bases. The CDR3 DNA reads TGTGCCAGCAGCCCGGGACAGGGATCAGATACGCAGTATTTT. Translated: CASSPGQGSDTQYF.

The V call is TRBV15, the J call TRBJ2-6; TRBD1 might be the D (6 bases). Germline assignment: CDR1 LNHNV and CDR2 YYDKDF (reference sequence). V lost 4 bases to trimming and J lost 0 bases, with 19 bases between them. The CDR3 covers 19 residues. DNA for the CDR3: TGTGCCACCAGCACGCCCCGGACAGATGAGACCTCTGGGGCCAACGTCCTGACTTTC. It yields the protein CATSTPRTDETSGANVLTF.

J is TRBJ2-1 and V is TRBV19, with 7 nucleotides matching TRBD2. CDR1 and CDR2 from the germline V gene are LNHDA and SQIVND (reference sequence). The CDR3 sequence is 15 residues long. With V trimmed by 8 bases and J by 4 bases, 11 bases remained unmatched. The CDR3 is CASSGFQRGYNEQFF. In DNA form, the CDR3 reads TGTGCCAGTTCCGGGTTCCAGCGGGGTTACAATGAGCAGTTCTTC.

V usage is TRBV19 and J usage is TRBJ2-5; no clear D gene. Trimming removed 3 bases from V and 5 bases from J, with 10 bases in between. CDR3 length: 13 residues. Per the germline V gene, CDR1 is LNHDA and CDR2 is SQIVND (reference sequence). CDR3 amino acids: CASSMNGEETQYF. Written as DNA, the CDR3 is TGTGCCAGTAGTATGAACGGAGAGGAGACCCAGTACTTC.

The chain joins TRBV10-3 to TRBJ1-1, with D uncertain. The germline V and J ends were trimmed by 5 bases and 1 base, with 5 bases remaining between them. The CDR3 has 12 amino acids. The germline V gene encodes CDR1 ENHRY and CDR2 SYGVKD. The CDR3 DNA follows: TGTGCCATCAGTTCAGGGAACACTGAAGCTTTCTTT. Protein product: CAISSGNTEAFF.

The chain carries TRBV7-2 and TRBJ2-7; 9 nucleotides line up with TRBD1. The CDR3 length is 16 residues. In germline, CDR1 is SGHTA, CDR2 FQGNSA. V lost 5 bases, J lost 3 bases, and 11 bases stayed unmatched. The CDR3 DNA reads TGTGCCAGCAGCCCCTCAACCGGGACAGGGTTCTACGAGCAGTACTTC. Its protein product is CASSPSTGTGFYEQYF.

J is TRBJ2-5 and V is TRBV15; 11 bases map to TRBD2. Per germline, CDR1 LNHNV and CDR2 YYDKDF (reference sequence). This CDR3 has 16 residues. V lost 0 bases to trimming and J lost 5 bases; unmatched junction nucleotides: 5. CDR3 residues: CATSRDSASGRETQYF. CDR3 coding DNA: TGTGCCACCAGCAGAGATTCGGCTAGCGGGAGGGAGACCCAGTACTTC.